One sample yielded the 12 T cell receptor beta chains listed below, sequenced in a study of response to subunit inactivated influenza vaccine. TCRdb redid the calling of the RT-PCR reads with MiXCR, one entry per CDR3 protein. This table holds some 850,000 distinct CDR3 sequences, approximately 17% found once. Here the sequenced sample was PBMCs from blood, taken more than 4 days after vaccination. Receptor source: a man in his forties or fifties who received an inactivated influenza vaccine.

This clonotype was counted a few times. V is TRBV10-3 and J is TRBJ1-5; 7 bases agree with TRBD1. The CDR3 sequence is 18 residues long. The germline gives CDR1 ENHRY, CDR2 SYGVKD. The V and J ends lost 0 bases and 2 bases, in that order; junction bases with no gene match: 10. CDR3 sequence: CAISESRGRGSGNQPQHF. For the CDR3, the DNA is TGTGCCATCAGTGAGTCCAGGGGGAGAGGGAGTGGCAATCAGCCCCAGCATTTT.

A few counts support this clonotype. The V call is TRBV7-3, the J call TRBJ2-7; TRBD2 matches at 7 bases. Germline lookup yields CDR1 SGHTA and CDR2 FQGTGA. The CDR3 contains 14 residues. J was trimmed by 5 bases and V by 1 base; bases with no gene match: 5. The CDR3 loop reads CASSLSGSGDEQYF. Here the CDR3 DNA reads TGTGCCAGCAGCTTAAGCGGGAGTGGGGACGAGCAGTACTTC. Based on the CDR3 plus reference TRBV7-3 and TRBJ2-7, the full variable domain is GAGVSQTPSNKVTEKGKYVELRCDPISGHTALYWYRQSLGQGPEFLIYFQGTGAADDSGLPNDRFFAVRPEGSVSTLKIQRTERGDSAVYLCASSLSGSGDEQYFGPGTRLTVT.

This chain links TRBV2 with TRBJ2-1, with D possibly TRBD2 on 5 matching bases. The CDR3 covers 15 residues. CDR1 and CDR2 from the germline V gene are SNHLY and FYNNEI. Trimming took 9 bases from V and 5 from J, leaving 20 bases between them. CDR3 DNA sequence: TGTGCCAGTCAGACCAGTCCTAGCAGAAACAATGAGCAGTTCTTC. Amino acid sequence: CASQTSPSRNNEQFF. The complete variable domain, with remaining parts taken from reference TRBV2 and TRBJ2-1, reads EPEVTQTPSHQVTQMGQEVILRCVPISNHLYFYWYRQILGQKVEFLVSFYNNEISEKSEIFDDQFSVERPDGSNFTLKIRSTKLEDSAMYFCASQTSPSRNNEQFFGPGTRLTVL.

The rearrangement links TRBV12-3 or TRBV12-4 to TRBJ1-1; 10 bases fit TRBD1. V was clipped by 4 bases and J by 4 bases; unmatched bases: 6. CDR3 length: 15 amino acids. Written as DNA, the CDR3 is TGTGCCAGCAGTTCACCGGGACAGGGGACCACTGAAGCTTTCTTT. Its protein is CASSSPGQGTTEAFF.

This clonotype was seen at least ten times. CDR3 amino acids: CSGGTGAITDTQYF. The CDR3 DNA reads as TGCAGTGGTGGAACGGGGGCTATCACAGATACGCAGTATTTT. V gene TRBV20-1 combines with J gene TRBJ2-3; either TRBD1 or TRBD2 may fit D (6 bases each). The CDR3 spans 14 residues. With 7 bases removed from V and 2 bases from J, the gap between germline ends came to 16 bases. Germline CDR1 is DFQATT and CDR2 is SNEGSKA (reference sequence).

This clonotype was seen a few times. The rearrangement uses TRBV6-5 and TRBJ2-3, with D uncertain. The CDR3 is made up of 13 amino acids. V was shortened by 2 bases and J by 4 bases, with 7 bases between the two germline ends. From germline, CDR1 is MNHEY and CDR2 SVGAGI. This CDR3 is CASSYGFSDTQYF. The CDR3 nucleotides read TGTGCCAGCAGTTACGGTTTCTCAGATACGCAGTATTTT.

The chain is built from TRBV29-1 and TRBJ2-3, with 8 bases identical to TRBD2. Germline assignment: CDR1 SQVTM and CDR2 ANQGSEA. The CDR3 is made up of 14 amino acids. The V and J ends lost 6 bases and 1 base, in that order; junction bases with no gene match: 6. The CDR3 DNA is TGCAGCGTGTCCGGGGGGGCCGGCACAGATACGCAGTATTTT. This translates into CSVSGGAGTDTQYF.

The rearrangement uses TRBV6-1 and TRBJ1-1; tentative D call: TRBD1 (6 bases). Trimming took off 5 bases at V and 1 base at J, with 11 bases between the two ends. This CDR3 is 14 amino acids long. The germline V gene encodes CDR1 MNHNS and CDR2 SASEGT. As DNA, the CDR3 is TGTGCCAGCAGTCATGCGACAGGGAACACTGAAGCTTTCTTT. Translated: CASSHATGNTEAFF.

This clonotype was seen only a few times. The chain is built from TRBV29-1 and TRBJ2-5; D perhaps matches TRBD2 (5 bases). The CDR3 length is 15 residues. The V and J ends lost 5 bases and 5 bases respectively, with 21 bases between them. Per germline, CDR1 SQVTM and CDR2 ANQGSEA. In DNA, the CDR3 is TGCAGCGTTTTCTCAGTGAGGGCGGGTTGGGAGACCCAGTACTTC. This translates into CSVFSVRAGWETQYF.

This clonotype was counted only a few times. The chain joins TRBV20-1 to TRBJ2-3; 11 nucleotides align to TRBD2. The CDR3 is made up of 15 amino acids. Germline V CDR1 and CDR2: DFQATT, SNEGSKA (reference sequence). With V trimmed by 2 bases and J by 4 bases, 5 bases remained unmatched. This chain's CDR3 is CSARKTSGGSDTQYF. DNA of the CDR3: TGCAGTGCTAGAAAAACTAGCGGGGGCTCAGATACGCAGTATTTT.

The genes are TRBV7-7 and TRBJ2-3; TRBD2 aligns across 9 bases. The V and J ends lost 5 bases and 10 bases, in that order; junction bases with no gene match: 16. The CDR3 length is 16 residues. The germline CDR1 and CDR2 sequences are SSHAT and FNYEAQ (reference sequence). The DNA for the CDR3 is TGTGCCAGCAGCCCCGGACTAGCGTCCAATCGAGGGGCGCAGTATTTT. It yields the protein CASSPGLASNRGAQYF. The full variable domain, in which reference TRBV7-7 and TRBJ2-3 provide the parts outside the CDR3, is GAGVSQSPRYKVTKRGQDVTLRCDPISSHATLYWYQQALGQGPEFLTYFNYEAQPDKSGLPSDRFSAERPEGSISTLTIQRTEQRDSAMYRCASSPGLASNRGAQYFGPGTRLTVL.

The chain carries TRBV4-3 and TRBJ2-7; TRBD2 agrees at 7 bases. Trimming removed 1 base from V and 3 bases from J; junction bases left unmatched: 6. The CDR3 sequence is 15 residues long. Germline-derived CDR1 and CDR2 are LGHNA and YSLEER. The CDR3 is CASSQGEGAYYEQYF. The CDR3 nucleotides read TGCGCCAGCAGCCAAGGGGAGGGAGCTTACTACGAGCAGTACTTC.